This passage covers 17 T cell receptor beta chains from one sample sequenced in a study of HIV-infected patients and healthy controls. About 540 ng RNA was reverse transcribed with alpha and beta constant-region primers. Using multiplexing indices, alpha and beta chain libraries were generated apart by chain-specific third strand synthesis. TCRdb recomputed calls from the 5' RACE reads with MiXCR, one row per CDR3 protein. The sample includes around 13,000 distinct CDR3 sequences, roughly 9.9% of them seen just once. No cell fractionation was done, so the repertoire covers all unsorted peripheral blood T cells. The sequencing input was blood. Receptors were obtained from an adult in good health.

V and J are TRBV19 and TRBJ2-4; D is undetermined. The germline V gene has CDR1 LNHDA and CDR2 SQIVND (reference sequence). Deletions cut 3 bases from V and 3 bases from J, with 12 bases between. This CDR3 spans 15 amino acids. The CDR3 spells CASSIPSVDKNIQYF. CDR3 bases: TGTGCCAGTAGTATCCCCAGCGTCGACAAAAACATTCAGTACTTC.

Concerning this clonotype: A single base separates this from a much larger clone, so it may be a read error. The chain has TRBV18 and TRBJ1-4; perhaps TRBD1 as D (6 bases). This CDR3 contains 15 residues. Germline loops: CDR1 KGHSH, CDR2 LQKENI. CDR3 coding DNA: TGTGCCAACTCACCGATACAGGGCGTGGAGGAAAAACTGTTTTTT. Translating it yields CANSPIQGVEEKLFF. Complete variable domain (other parts from reference TRBV18 and TRBJ1-4): NAGVMQNPRHLVRRRGQEARLRCSPMKGHSHVYWYRQLPEEGLKFMVYLQKENIIDESGMPKERFSAEFPKEGPSILRIQQVVRGDSAAYFCANSPIQGVEEKLFFGSGTQLSVL.

This clonotype is deemed medium-sized. V is TRBV6-1 and J is TRBJ2-3, with D unresolved. Trimming took 6 bases from V and 1 from J, leaving 14 bases between them. CDR1 is MNHNS, CDR2 SASEGT, per germline. This CDR3 spans 15 amino acids. The CDR3 coding sequence is TGTGCCAGCAGCCCGGGCCATACCGGCACAGATACGCAGTATTTT. This gives the protein CASSPGHTGTDTQYF.

This rearrangement joins TRBV7-9 to TRBJ2-3; 9 bases map to TRBD2. V lost 5 bases, J lost 4 bases, and 7 bases stayed unmatched. The CDR3 contains 15 residues. CDR1 and CDR2 from the germline V gene are SEHNR and FQNEAQ (reference sequence). CDR3 in amino acids: CASSPRGGEADTQYF. The CDR3 DNA follows: TGTGCCAGCAGCCCCCGCGGGGGGGAGGCAGATACGCAGTATTTT.

This clonotype qualifies as medium-sized. The chain carries TRBV15 and TRBJ2-1, with 9 bases aligning to TRBD1. From germline, CDR1 is LNHNV and CDR2 YYDKDF (reference sequence). V shed 2 bases, J shed 5 bases, and the junction held 4 bases outside the gene matches. The CDR3 loop spans 15 amino acids. The DNA of the CDR3 is TGTGCCACCAGCAGACCACAGGGGGCCAACAATGAGCAGTTCTTC. Its translation is CATSRPQGANNEQFF.

This clonotype was observed many times. The rearrangement joins TRBV12-3 or TRBV12-4 to TRBJ2-2, with D possibly TRBD2 on 6 matching bases. V shed 2 bases and J shed 6 bases, with 10 bases lying between them. The CDR3 length is 14 residues. The chain's CDR3 is CASSLTGDSGELFF. CDR3 DNA: TGTGCCAGCAGTTTAACGGGAGACTCCGGGGAGCTGTTTTTT.

The table lists this clonotype with many counts. The CDR3 loop is CASSPKQETQYF. The DNA for the CDR3 is TGTGCCAGTAGTCCTAAGCAAGAGACCCAGTACTTC. V is TRBV19 and J is TRBJ2-5; no clear D gene. The V and J ends lost 5 bases and 2 bases respectively, with 6 bases between them. The CDR3 is 12 amino acids. Germline V gives CDR1 LNHDA, CDR2 SQIVND (reference sequence).

This clonotype counts as medium-sized. The V gene is TRBV4-3, the J gene TRBJ2-5; D might be TRBD1 (6 bases). Between the trimmed V and J ends, which lost 1 base and 0 bases, there was a span of 12 bases. This CDR3 region has 16 residues. Germline V CDR1 and CDR2: LGHNA, YSLEER. The CDR3 DNA sequence: TGCGCCAGCAGCCAAGGGGACACAGCGTACCAAGAGACCCAGTACTTC. This gives the protein CASSQGDTAYQETQYF.

The chain uses TRBV7-2 and TRBJ2-3, with D maybe TRBD2 (6 bases). CDR3 length equals 14 residues. The germline V gene encodes CDR1 SGHTA and CDR2 FQGNSA. The V end lost 6 bases, the J end lost 7 bases, and 17 bases lay between the germline ends. The DNA for the CDR3 is TGTGCCAGCAGATTCACCGGGGGACCACATACGCAGTATTTT. Protein: CASRFTGGPHTQYF.

V is TRBV7-2 and J is TRBJ2-1; 11 nucleotides align to TRBD2. Germline V lookup: CDR1 SGHTA, CDR2 FQGNSA. The CDR3 contains 17 residues. After removal of 6 bases from V and 4 bases from J, the junction contained 11 bases not matched to a gene. The CDR3 DNA is TGTGCCAGCAGTACCTCGTGGACTAGCGGGTTGTACAATGAGCAGTTCTTC. This encodes CASSTSWTSGLYNEQFF.

This clonotype is medium-sized within its sample. The rearrangement uses TRBV29-1 and TRBJ2-1; 8 positions agree with TRBD2. CDR3 length: 15 amino acids. Trimming removed 7 bases from V and 10 bases from J; junction bases left unmatched: 18. The germline V gene encodes CDR1 SQVTM and CDR2 ANQGSEA. The CDR3 sequence: CSALSGTRALGEQFF. The CDR3, as DNA: TGCAGCGCTTTATCCGGGACTAGGGCCTTAGGGGAGCAGTTCTTC.

This clonotype rates as medium-sized (0.01 to 0.1%). V is TRBV12-3 or TRBV12-4 and J is TRBJ1-5; D is unresolved. Trimming stripped 7 bases from V and 0 bases from J, with 13 bases between. CDR3 length equals 15 residues. The CDR3 loop reads CASTLGQYSNQPQHF. In DNA form, the CDR3 reads TGTGCCAGCACCCTTGGGCAGTATAGCAATCAGCCCCAGCATTTT.

About this clonotype itself: A much larger clone lies one base from this, so it may be a read error. This chain connects TRBV7-2 to TRBJ1-4; D not certain. Germline V gene sequence: CDR1 SGHTA, CDR2 FQGNSA. This CDR3 has 13 residues. CDR3 amino acids: CASSLDLNEKLIF. The CDR3 region has the DNA TGTGCCAGCAGCTTGGACCTGAATGAAAAACTGATTTTT.

This clonotype has at least ten counts. This chain uses TRBV14 with TRBJ2-4; D is perhaps TRBD1 (5 bases). The CDR3 sequence is 16 residues long. Trimming left V 0 bases short and J 2 bases short, with 11 bases between. Germline V gene data show CDR1 as SGHDN and CDR2 as FVKESK. In DNA form, the CDR3 reads TGTGCCAGCAGCCAAGATAATAGGGGTACCAAAAACATTCAGTACTTC. Encoded protein: CASSQDNRGTKNIQYF.

The chain is built from TRBV7-9 and TRBJ2-7; D ambiguous. The CDR3 covers 11 residues. CDR1 and CDR2 from the germline V gene are SEHNR and FQNEAQ (reference sequence). The V end was cut by 3 bases, the J end by 4 bases, with 4 bases between. CDR3 protein: CASSFNYEQYF. CDR3 DNA sequence: TGTGCCAGCAGCTTTAATTACGAGCAGTACTTC.

This clonotype was detected ten times or more. V gene TRBV6-6 combines with J gene TRBJ2-7; 8 nucleotides line up with TRBD1. V lost 6 bases to trimming and J lost 1 base; unmatched junction nucleotides: 8. Germline CDR1 is MNHNY and CDR2 is SVGAGI (reference sequence). This CDR3 is 15 amino acids long. CDR3: CASSLGQGRSYEQYF. CDR3 DNA: TGTGCCAGCAGCCTTGGACAGGGAAGATCCTACGAGCAGTACTTC.

By sample fraction, this clonotype is medium-sized (0.01 to 0.1%). V usage is TRBV29-1 and J usage is TRBJ1-5, with a weak D call TRBD1 (6 bases). Germline loops: CDR1 SQVTM, CDR2 ANQGSEA. The CDR3 consists of 13 residues. CDR3 DNA: TGCGCCGCCTCCCCAGGGGTTGGTCAGCCCCAGCATTTT. Amino acid sequence: CAASPGVGQPQHF.